This T cell receptor beta chain was recorded in a study of T cell responses to AZD1222 COVID-19 vaccine. Overall study findings and caveats: Spike-wide coverage was observed for vaccine-associated CD4 TCRs, with dominant responses at 160-218 and 743-854. Unmutated variant regions are reportedly the target of nearly half of TCRs that are spike-specific. Only a handful of AZD1222 recipients, several in all, had baseline seropositivity.

Clones were read by immunoSEQ multiplex PCR, and TCRdb kept only the in-frame ones, dropping some. The sample has 120,000 to 150,000 clones; roughly nine tenths are singletons. Notes on this clone: Antigen: not known.

The CDR3 extends over 13 amino acids. Trimming took 4 bases from V and 9 from J, leaving 13 bases between them. Looked up from germline, CDR1 is MGHRA and CDR2 is YSYEKL. The genes are TRBV4-1 and TRBJ2-1; weak D call: TRBD2 (5 bases). The clonotype was recovered from an adult in good health. Sequenced material: peripheral blood, taken on day 0 of AZD1222 vaccination. CDR3 nucleotides: TGCGCCAGCAGCCCCACACTAGGCACTGAGCAGTTCTTC. Residues: CASSPTLGTEQFF.